Listed here are 6 T cell receptor beta chains from one sample, sequenced in a study of T cell repertoires in cytomegalovirus infection. Their antigens remain unidentified. TCRdb used MiXCR to reprocess the reads, holding one entry per CDR3 protein. The data hold approximately 910,000 distinct CDR3 sequences, with around 31% observed a single time. The source was cultured CD8+ T cells from PBMCs, collected from culture after CMV antigen stimulation. These receptors all come from a human donor in good health (CMV status not recorded). Some clones in this sample may be carry-over from other donors' samples.

This clonotype was counted a few times. The rearrangement links TRBV27 to TRBJ1-6; D is undetermined. The CDR3 is made up of 15 amino acids. Germline CDR1 is MNHEY and CDR2 is SMNVEV (reference sequence). Trimming removed 5 bases at V and 8 bases at J, with 16 bases between. The CDR3 sequence is CASSIGREVYSPLHF. As DNA, the CDR3 is TGTGCCAGCAGTATAGGGAGGGAGGTGTATTCACCCCTCCACTTT.

This clonotype was seen a single time. A much larger clone sits a single nucleotide away, making a read error possible. DNA of the CDR3: TGTGCCAACACCCCGGATCGGGGCCGGGAGACCCAGTACTTC. Its protein product is CANTPDRGRETQYF. The chain recombines TRBV12-3 or TRBV12-4 with TRBJ2-5; D might be TRBD1 or TRBD2, each matching 5 bases. The V gene lost 10 bases and the J gene lost 5 bases, with 20 bases spanning the gap. CDR3 length equals 14 residues.

The rearrangement uses TRBV5-6 and TRBJ1-6; D not resolved. V was pared by 0 bases and J by 2 bases, with 6 bases between. The CDR3 runs 15 residues. Germline CDR1 is SGHDT and CDR2 is YYEEEE. The CDR3 DNA reads as TGTGCCAGCAGCTTGGGGGCGACCTATAATTCACCCCTCCACTTT. It specifies CASSLGATYNSPLHF.

This clonotype was counted once. This chain connects TRBV5-6 to TRBJ1-2, with 7 positions matching TRBD1. Germline CDR1 is SGHDT and CDR2 is YYEEEE. V lost 0 bases, J lost 8 bases, and 7 bases stayed unmatched. CDR3 length equals 14 residues. Here the CDR3 DNA reads TGTGCCAGCAGCTTGGAGGGGGCCCTACTCGGCTACACCTTC. Protein sequence: CASSLEGALLGYTF.

This clonotype showed up just a few times. The chain uses TRBV7-4 and TRBJ1-1; 12 nucleotides align to TRBD1. V dropped 3 bases and J dropped 1; count of bases not matched to a gene: 3. The CDR3 spans 16 residues. The germline gives CDR1 SGHVT, CDR2 SQSDAQ. The CDR3 DNA sequence: TGTGCCAGCAGCTTGGGACAGGGGGCACCGAACACTGAAGCTTTCTTT. Translated, it gives CASSLGQGAPNTEAFF.

Only a few counts were recorded for this clonotype. The chain links TRBV4-2 to TRBJ1-1; D remains ambiguous. Germline CDR1 LGHNA, CDR2 YNFKEQ. V was cut by 0 bases and J by 2 bases, with 10 bases left in between. The CDR3 is made up of 15 amino acids. CDR3 residues: CASSQDLRPNTEAFF. DNA for the CDR3: TGTGCCAGCAGCCAAGATCTCCGGCCCAACACTGAAGCTTTCTTT.